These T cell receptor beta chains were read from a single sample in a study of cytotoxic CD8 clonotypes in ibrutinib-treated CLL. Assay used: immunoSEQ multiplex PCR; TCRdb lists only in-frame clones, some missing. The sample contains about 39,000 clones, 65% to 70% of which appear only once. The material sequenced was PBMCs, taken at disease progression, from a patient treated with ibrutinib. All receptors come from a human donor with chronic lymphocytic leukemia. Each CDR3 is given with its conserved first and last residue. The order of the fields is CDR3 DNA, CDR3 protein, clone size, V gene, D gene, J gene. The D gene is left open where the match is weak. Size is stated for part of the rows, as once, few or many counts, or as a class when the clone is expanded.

TGTGCCAGCAGCCGGATCATGAACACTGAAGCTTTCTTT,CASSRIMNTEAFF,few,TRBV28,.,TRBJ1-1
TGTGCCAGCAAATGGGGGAACATGAACACTGAAGCTTTCTTT,CASKWGNMNTEAFF,once,TRBV27,.,TRBJ1-1
TGTGCCAGCAGCGTAGCCCAAAATTCACCCCTCCACTTT,CASSVAQNSPLHF,.,TRBV9,.,TRBJ1-6
TGTGCCAGCAGTTACTCCCGCACCGGGGAGCTGTTTTTT,CASSYSRTGELFF,.,TRBV6-5,.,TRBJ2-2
TGTGCCAGCAGTGCCGGACAGGGGGCCTGGCAGCCCCAGCATTTT,CASSAGQGAWQPQHF,.,TRBV2,TRBD1,TRBJ1-5
TGCGCCAGCAAGGGAGACGAGCAGTTCTTC,CASKGDEQFF,.,TRBV23-1,.,TRBJ2-1
TGTGCCAGCAGCGTTAGCCCGAGCACAGATACGCAGTATTTT,CASSVSPSTDTQYF,.,TRBV9,.,TRBJ2-3
TGTGCCAGCACCAGGGATATAGGGGAGCTGTTTTTT,CASTRDIGELFF,.,TRBV25-1,.,TRBJ2-2
TGTGCCAGCAGCTTCGGGACAGGGGCGTACGAGCAGTACTTC,CASSFGTGAYEQYF,medium-sized,TRBV7-9,TRBD1,TRBJ2-7
TGTGCCAGCAGCCCCTTGGACAGGGGGCCCTTTCGCAATCAGCCCCAGCATTTT,CASSPLDRGPFRNQPQHF,few,TRBV21-1,.,TRBJ1-5
TGTGCCTGGGTGGAGGGGGGCCTGAGCTCCTACGAGCAGTACTTC,CAWVEGGLSSYEQYF,.,TRBV30,.,TRBJ2-7
TGTGCCAGCAGCGTAGCCGATGTATCTGGAAACACCATATATTTT,CASSVADVSGNTIYF,.,TRBV9,.,TRBJ1-3
TGTGCCAGCAGCTTGATGAGAGGGGATGCTCCCTACGAGCAGTACTTC,CASSLMRGDAPYEQYF,.,TRBV5-6,.,TRBJ2-7
TGTGCCATCAAGGATGGGCCGAGCAATCAGCCCCAGCATTTT,CAIKDGPSNQPQHF,.,TRBV10-3,.,TRBJ1-5